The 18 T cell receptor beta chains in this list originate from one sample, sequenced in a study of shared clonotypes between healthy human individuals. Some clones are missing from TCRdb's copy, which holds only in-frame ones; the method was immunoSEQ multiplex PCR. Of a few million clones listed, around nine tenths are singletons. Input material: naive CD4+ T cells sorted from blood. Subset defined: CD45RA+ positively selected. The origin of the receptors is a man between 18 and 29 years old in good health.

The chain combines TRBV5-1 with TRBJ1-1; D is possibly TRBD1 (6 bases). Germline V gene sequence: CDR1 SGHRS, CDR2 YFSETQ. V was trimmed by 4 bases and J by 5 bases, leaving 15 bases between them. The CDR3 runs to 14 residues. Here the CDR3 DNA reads TGCGCCAGCAGCCCGGGGCGGGGGGCTACTGAAGCTTTCTTT. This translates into CASSPGRGATEAFF.

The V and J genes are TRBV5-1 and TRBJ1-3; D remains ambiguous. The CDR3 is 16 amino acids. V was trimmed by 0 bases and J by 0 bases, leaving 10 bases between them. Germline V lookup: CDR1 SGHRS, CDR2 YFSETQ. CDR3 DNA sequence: TGCGCCAGCAGCTTGGACCCTGAGATCTCTGGAAACACCATATATTTT. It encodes CASSLDPEISGNTIYF.

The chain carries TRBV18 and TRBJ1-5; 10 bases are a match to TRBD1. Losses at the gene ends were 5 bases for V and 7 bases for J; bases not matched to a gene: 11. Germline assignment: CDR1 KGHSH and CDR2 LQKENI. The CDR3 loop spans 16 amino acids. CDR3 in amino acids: CASSSGDRGRVQPQHF. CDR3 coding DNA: TGTGCCAGCTCATCGGGGGACAGGGGCAGGGTACAGCCCCAGCATTTT. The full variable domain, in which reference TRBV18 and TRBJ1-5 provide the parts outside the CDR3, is NAGVMQNPRHLVRRRGQEARLRCSPMKGHSHVYWYRQLPEEGLKFMVYLQKENIIDESGMPKERFSAEFPKEGPSILRIQQVVRGDSAAYFCASSSGDRGRVQPQHFGDGTRLSIL.

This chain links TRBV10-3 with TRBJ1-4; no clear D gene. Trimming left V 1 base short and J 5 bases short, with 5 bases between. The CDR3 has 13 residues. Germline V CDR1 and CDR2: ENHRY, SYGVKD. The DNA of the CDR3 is TGTGCCATCAGTGAGTGGGAAAATGAAAAACTGTTTTTT. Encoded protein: CAISEWENEKLFF.

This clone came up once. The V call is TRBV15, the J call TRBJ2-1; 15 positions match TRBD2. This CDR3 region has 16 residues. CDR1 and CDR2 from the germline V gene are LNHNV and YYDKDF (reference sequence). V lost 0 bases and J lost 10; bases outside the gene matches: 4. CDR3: CATSREGLAGGWEQFF. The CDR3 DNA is TGTGCCACCAGCAGAGAGGGACTAGCGGGAGGATGGGAGCAGTTCTTC. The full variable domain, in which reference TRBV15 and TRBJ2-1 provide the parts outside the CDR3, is DAMVIQNPRYQVTQFGKPVTLSCSQTLNHNVMYWYQQKSSQAPKLLFHYYDKDFNNEADTPDNFQSRRPNTSFCFLDIRSPGLGDTAMYLCATSREGLAGGWEQFFGPGTRLTVL.

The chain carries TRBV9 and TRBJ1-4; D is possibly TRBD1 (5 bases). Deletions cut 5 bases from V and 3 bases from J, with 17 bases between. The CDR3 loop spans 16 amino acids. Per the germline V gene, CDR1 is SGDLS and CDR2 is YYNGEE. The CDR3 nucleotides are TGTGCCAGCAGTCTCGGCGGGGCGCTGTCTAATGAAAAACTGTTTTTT. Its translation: CASSLGGALSNEKLFF.

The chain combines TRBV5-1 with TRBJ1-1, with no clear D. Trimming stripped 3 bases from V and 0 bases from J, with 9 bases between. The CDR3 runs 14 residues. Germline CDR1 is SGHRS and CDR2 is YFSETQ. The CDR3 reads CASSSQTVNTEAFF. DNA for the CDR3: TGCGCCAGCAGCTCGCAGACGGTGAACACTGAAGCTTTCTTT.

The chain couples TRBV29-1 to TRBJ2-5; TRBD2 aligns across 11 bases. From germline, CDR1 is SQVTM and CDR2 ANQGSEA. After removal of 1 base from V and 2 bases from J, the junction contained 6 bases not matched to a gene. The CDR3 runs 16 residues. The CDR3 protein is CSVEVLAGGWQETQYF. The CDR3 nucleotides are TGCAGCGTTGAAGTTCTAGCGGGAGGATGGCAAGAGACCCAGTACTTC.

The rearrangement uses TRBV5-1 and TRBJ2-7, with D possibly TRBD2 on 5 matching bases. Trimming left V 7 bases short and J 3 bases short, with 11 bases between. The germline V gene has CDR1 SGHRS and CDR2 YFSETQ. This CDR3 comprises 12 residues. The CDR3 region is CASASGNYEQYF. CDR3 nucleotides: TGCGCCAGCGCATCCGGGAACTACGAGCAGTACTTC.

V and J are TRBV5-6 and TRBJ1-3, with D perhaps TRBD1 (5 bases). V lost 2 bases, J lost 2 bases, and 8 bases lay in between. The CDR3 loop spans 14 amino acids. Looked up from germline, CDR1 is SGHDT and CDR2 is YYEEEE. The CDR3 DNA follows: TGTGCCAGCAGCTTCCAAGGGGCTGGAAACACCATATATTTT. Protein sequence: CASSFQGAGNTIYF.

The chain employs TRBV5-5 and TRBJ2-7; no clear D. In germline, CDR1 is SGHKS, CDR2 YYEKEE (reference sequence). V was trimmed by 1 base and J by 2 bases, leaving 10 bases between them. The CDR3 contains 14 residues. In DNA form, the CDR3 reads TGTGCCAGCAGCTTGTTGGGGTCTACCTACGAGCAGTACTTC. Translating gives CASSLLGSTYEQYF.

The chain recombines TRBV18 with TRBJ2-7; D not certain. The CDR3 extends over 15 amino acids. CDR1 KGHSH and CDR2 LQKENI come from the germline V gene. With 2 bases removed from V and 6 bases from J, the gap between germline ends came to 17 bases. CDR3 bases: TGTGCCAGCTCACCAGGTTTGGGGTACCTCGGCGAGCAGTACTTC. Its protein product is CASSPGLGYLGEQYF.

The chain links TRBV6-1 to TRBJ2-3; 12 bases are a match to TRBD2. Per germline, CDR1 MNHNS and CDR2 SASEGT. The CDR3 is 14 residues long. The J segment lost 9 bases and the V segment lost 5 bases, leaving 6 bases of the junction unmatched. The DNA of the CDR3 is TGTGCCAGCAGTACGGGACTAGCGGGTCTAACGCAGTATTTT. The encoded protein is CASSTGLAGLTQYF.

For the CDR3, the DNA is TGTGCCAGCAGCTCAGTGGTGGGTGAGCAGTACTTC. This encodes CASSSVVGEQYF. The J gene is TRBJ2-7, the V gene TRBV25-1, with no clear D. V dropped 6 bases and J dropped 7 bases, with 13 bases sitting between them. Looked up from germline, CDR1 is MGHDK and CDR2 is SYGVNS. The CDR3 totals 12 residues.

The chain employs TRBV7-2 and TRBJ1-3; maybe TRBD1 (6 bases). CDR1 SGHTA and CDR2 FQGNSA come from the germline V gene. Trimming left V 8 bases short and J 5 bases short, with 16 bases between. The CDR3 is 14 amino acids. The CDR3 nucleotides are TGTGCCAGCGGCGGGATGGGGGCTAGAAACACCATATATTTT. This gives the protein CASGGMGARNTIYF.

CDR3 residues: CASNEGGFGGYTF. The CDR3 DNA follows: TGTGCCAGCAACGAAGGGGGATTCGGTGGCTACACCTTC. The chain combines TRBV2 with TRBJ1-2; the D gene is possibly TRBD1 (6 bases). Between the trimmed V and J ends, which lost 7 bases and 7 bases, there was a span of 16 bases. Germline V gene data show CDR1 as SNHLY and CDR2 as FYNNEI. The CDR3 has 13 amino acids.

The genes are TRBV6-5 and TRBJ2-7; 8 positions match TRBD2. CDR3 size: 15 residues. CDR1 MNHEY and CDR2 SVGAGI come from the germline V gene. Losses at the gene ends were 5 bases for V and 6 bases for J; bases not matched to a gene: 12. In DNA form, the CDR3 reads TGTGCCAGCAGTCCCGGTGGACTAGCTCCCGTCGAGCAGTACTTC. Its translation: CASSPGGLAPVEQYF.

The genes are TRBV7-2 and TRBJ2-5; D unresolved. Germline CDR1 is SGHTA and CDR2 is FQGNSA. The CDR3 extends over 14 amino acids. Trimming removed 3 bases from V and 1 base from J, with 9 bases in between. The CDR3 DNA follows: TGTGCCAGCAGCTTTAGGTCAGGCCAAGAGACCCAGTACTTC. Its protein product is CASSFRSGQETQYF.